This passage covers 3 T cell receptor beta chains from one sample sequenced in a study of blood T cell repertoires in COVID-19 (dated by TCRdb to the early 2020s). The protocol used for the library was the immunoSEQ multiplex PCR assay. TCRdb stores this immuneACCESS table with in-frame sequences only. Part of the clones is absent; in the studies checked, under half of the shortfall reflects unresolved V genes, and no reason is known for the rest. The table for this sample lists some 160,000 clones; more than 75% of them were counted only once. Around 2% of the sample belongs to the ten largest clones. The sequencing sample was made of peripheral blood. These TCRs come from a man aged 50 to 60 who had recovered from COVID-19.

This chain links TRBV5-5 with TRBJ1-5; 9 bases map to TRBD1. The CDR3 consists of 15 residues. Losses at the gene ends were 2 bases for V and 6 bases for J; bases not matched to a gene: 6. Looked up from germline, CDR1 is SGHKS and CDR2 is YYEKEE (reference sequence). CDR3 in DNA: TGTGCCAGCAGCTTAACAGGGGGCCGGGGTCAGCCCCAGCATTTT. Its protein is CASSLTGGRGQPQHF.

V usage is TRBV7-9 and J usage is TRBJ1-3; no clear D gene. This CDR3 region has 15 residues. Germline CDR1 is SEHNR and CDR2 is FQNEAQ (reference sequence). With 2 bases removed from V and 1 base from J, the gap between germline ends came to 9 bases. The CDR3 loop is CASSLFSLSGNTIYF. The CDR3 DNA follows: TGTGCCAGCAGCTTATTTTCCCTTTCTGGAAACACCATATATTTT.

This chain links TRBV2 with TRBJ2-1; D gene ambiguous. This CDR3 contains 15 residues. The germline V and J ends were trimmed by 7 bases and 2 bases, with 15 bases remaining between them. Germline values: CDR1 SNHLY, CDR2 FYNNEI. Here the CDR3 reads CASKTEKLPYNEQFF. The CDR3 DNA reads TGTGCCAGCAAAACAGAAAAACTGCCCTACAATGAGCAGTTCTTC. Full variable domain (missing parts from reference TRBV2 and TRBJ2-1): EPEVTQTPSHQVTQMGQEVILRCVPISNHLYFYWYRQILGQKVEFLVSFYNNEISEKSEIFDDQFSVERPDGSNFTLKIRSTKLEDSAMYFCASKTEKLPYNEQFFGPGTRLTVL.